The next 21 T cell receptor beta chains were all read from a single sample in a study of blood T cell repertoires in COVID-19. The method was immunoSEQ multiplex PCR; TCRdb's version includes in-frame clones alone and lacks a portion of them. The table has about 120,000 clones, around 87% seen once; the top ten hold less than 30%. The specimen was peripheral blood. Receptors originate from a woman aged 70 to 79 with acute or convalescent COVID-19.

The V gene is TRBV2, the J gene TRBJ2-3, with TRBD2 as a possible D gene (5 bases). The CDR3 sequence is 13 residues long. The V gene's germline CDR1 is SNHLY and CDR2 FYNNEI. Trimming took 7 bases from V and 5 from J, leaving 13 bases between them. The CDR3 is CASMVTEGDTQYF. The CDR3, as DNA: TGTGCCAGCATGGTGACCGAGGGAGATACGCAGTATTTT.

This clone was seen a few times. The rearrangement links TRBV14 to TRBJ2-1, with D unresolved. This CDR3 is built from 11 residues. The V gene lost 3 bases and the J gene lost 9 bases, with 6 bases spanning the gap. Per the germline V gene, CDR1 is SGHDN and CDR2 is FVKESK. The CDR3 loop reads CASSHYGEQFF. In nucleotides, the CDR3 is TGTGCCAGCAGCCATTACGGTGAGCAGTTCTTC.

This clone has just one count. It is unclear where the CDR3 begins or ends on the DNA, so no DNA is shown, and the CDR3 is as TCRdb lists it. The CDR3 loop reads CASSKERAVGQGAYEQYF. The chain recombines TRBV21-1 with TRBJ2-7; TRBD1, the D gene given by the table, was not confirmed from the DNA. TRBV21-1 is listed as a pseudogene. From its first to its last residue, the CDR3 has 18 amino acids.

This chain links TRBV18 with TRBJ2-7, with 8 bases aligning to TRBD1. V lost 10 bases, J lost 2 bases, and 10 bases stayed unmatched. This CDR3 has 14 amino acids. From germline, CDR1 is KGHSH and CDR2 LQKENI. CDR3 loop: CATGGGQGPYEQYF. In DNA form, the CDR3 reads TGTGCCACCGGGGGAGGACAGGGCCCCTACGAGCAGTACTTC. Using reference TRBV18 and TRBJ2-7 for the parts outside the CDR3, the full variable domain is NAGVMQNPRHLVRRRGQEARLRCSPMKGHSHVYWYRQLPEEGLKFMVYLQKENIIDESGMPKERFSAEFPKEGPSILRIQQVVRGDSAAYFCATGGGQGPYEQYFGPGTRLTVT.

The chain joins TRBV6-5 to TRBJ2-3; 11 bases are shared with TRBD2. Germline CDR1 reads MNHEY; CDR2 reads SVGAGI. V was pared by 4 bases and J by 2 bases, with 2 bases of the junction left unmatched. The CDR3 extends over 15 amino acids. CDR3 sequence (DNA): TGTGCCAGCAGTTCTAGCGGGGGGACCACAGATACGCAGTATTTT. Residues: CASSSSGGTTDTQYF.

The V and J genes are TRBV7-9 and TRBJ2-7; 10 nucleotides align to TRBD1. CDR1 and CDR2 (germline): SEHNR, FQNEAQ (reference sequence). CDR3 length: 15 residues. The J segment lost 5 bases and the V segment lost 5 bases, leaving 9 bases of the junction unmatched. This CDR3 reads CASSGPGQGRNEQYF. CDR3 in DNA: TGTGCCAGCAGCGGACCGGGACAGGGGAGGAACGAGCAGTACTTC.

This chain joins TRBV28 and TRBJ1-6; D call uncertain. Germline-derived CDR1 and CDR2 are MDHEN and SYDVKM. Trimming took off 2 bases at V and 0 bases at J, with 5 bases between the two ends. The length of the CDR3 is 15 residues. The CDR3 DNA sequence: TGTGCCAGCAGTTTAAGGAGCTCCTATAATTCACCCCTCCACTTT. Its translation: CASSLRSSYNSPLHF.

V is TRBV29-1 and J is TRBJ2-7; 9 bases agree with TRBD1. The CDR3 has 13 amino acids. Germline lookup yields CDR1 SQVTM and CDR2 ANQGSEA. With V trimmed by 4 bases and J by 7 bases, 8 bases remained unmatched. The CDR3 nucleotides read TGCAGCGTTGTAACAGGGGGCGGGTCGGAGCAGTACTTC. Translating it yields CSVVTGGGSEQYF.

The chain is built from TRBV3-1 (or the pseudogene TRBV3-2) and TRBJ1-2; possibly TRBD1 for D (5 bases). The V and J ends lost 5 bases and 8 bases respectively, with 21 bases between them. CDR1 and CDR2 (germline): LGHDT, YNNKEL (reference sequence). CDR3 size: 15 residues. DNA of the CDR3: TGTGCCAGCAGCTCAAGCCCAGGGAGGGTTGGGGGCTACACCTTC. Its protein product is CASSSSPGRVGGYTF.

This chain uses TRBV28 with TRBJ2-5; 9 bases align to TRBD1. Germline V gives CDR1 MDHEN, CDR2 SYDVKM. The length of the CDR3 is 14 residues. The J segment lost 4 bases and the V segment lost 8 bases, leaving 8 bases of the junction unmatched. CDR3 amino acids: CASVQGTGPETQYF. In DNA, the CDR3 is TGTGCCAGCGTCCAGGGGACAGGGCCAGAGACCCAGTACTTC.

V and J are TRBV11-1 and TRBJ1-4; unclear D gene. Germline loops: CDR1 SGHAT, CDR2 FQDESV (reference sequence). The CDR3 contains 15 residues. Trimming shortened V by 0 bases and J by 5 bases, and 10 bases separated the two germline ends. The DNA of the CDR3 is TGTGCCAGCAGCTTAGCGCGCAACCCGAATGAAAAACTGTTTTTT. The encoded protein is CASSLARNPNEKLFF.

The chain links TRBV5-4 to TRBJ2-5; 7 positions agree with TRBD1. This CDR3 contains 14 residues. Losses at the gene ends were 4 bases for V and 3 bases for J; bases not matched to a gene: 6. Germline V CDR1 and CDR2: SGHNT, YYREEE (reference sequence). In DNA form, the CDR3 reads TGTGCCAGCAGCCCTTGGACAGGCAAAGAGACCCAGTACTTC. Residues: CASSPWTGKETQYF.

The genes are TRBV29-1 and TRBJ1-2, with 7 bases identical to TRBD1. The CDR3 spans 14 residues. Germline assignment: CDR1 SQVTM and CDR2 ANQGSEA. After removal of 0 bases from V and 5 bases from J, the junction contained 6 bases not matched to a gene. This chain's CDR3 is CSVEEPGGYYGYTF. CDR3 nucleotides: TGCAGCGTTGAAGAGCCAGGGGGATATTATGGCTACACCTTC.

The chain joins TRBV5-1 to TRBJ1-6; 8 bases agree with TRBD1. The germline CDR1 and CDR2 sequences are SGHRS and YFSETQ. V shed 5 bases and J 7 bases; nucleotides not matched to a gene: 5. This CDR3 has 14 residues. This chain's CDR3 is CASRIQGDNSPLHF. The CDR3 nucleotides read TGCGCCAGCAGAATACAGGGGGACAATTCACCCCTCCACTTT.

The table lists this clone with a few counts. The chain recombines TRBV4-2 with TRBJ1-6; 10 bases match TRBD1. CDR3 size: 15 residues. Germline values: CDR1 LGHNA, CDR2 YNFKEQ. The J segment lost 7 bases and the V segment lost 1 base, leaving 1 base of the junction unmatched. CDR3: CASSQGDRGNSPLHF. CDR3 nucleotides: TGTGCCAGCAGCCAAGGGGACAGGGGCAATTCACCCCTCCACTTT.

This clone was observed a few times. V usage is TRBV18 and J usage is TRBJ2-1; a possible D gene is TRBD1 (5 bases). The CDR3 has 11 residues. Between the trimmed V and J ends, which lost 5 bases and 9 bases, there was a span of 8 bases. Germline CDR1 reads KGHSH; CDR2 reads LQKENI. The DNA of the CDR3 is TGTGCCAGCTCATTCCAGGGTGAGCAGTTCTTC. Translated: CASSFQGEQFF. The variable domain in full, completed from reference TRBV18 and TRBJ2-1, reads NAGVMQNPRHLVRRRGQEARLRCSPMKGHSHVYWYRQLPEEGLKFMVYLQKENIIDESGMPKERFSAEFPKEGPSILRIQQVVRGDSAAYFCASSFQGEQFFGPGTRLTVL.

The V call is TRBV27, the J call TRBJ1-6, with D uncertain. Per the germline V gene, CDR1 is MNHEY and CDR2 is SMNVEV (reference sequence). The length of the CDR3 is 15 residues. Between the trimmed V and J ends, which lost 6 bases and 0 bases, there was a span of 9 bases. DNA of the CDR3: TGTGCCAGCAGAAGTGAGGCCTCCTATAATTCACCCCTCCACTTT. Amino acid sequence: CASRSEASYNSPLHF.

V and J are TRBV6-5 and TRBJ1-3; 7 bases fit TRBD1. Trimming took 7 bases from V and 0 from J; bases not matched to a gene: 6. The CDR3 has 15 residues. Germline V gene data show CDR1 as MNHEY and CDR2 as SVGAGI. The CDR3 region is CASMRDRLSGNTIYF. For the CDR3, the DNA is TGTGCCAGCATGCGGGACAGACTCTCTGGAAACACCATATATTTT.

The chain joins TRBV6-5 to TRBJ1-5; the D gene is possibly TRBD1 (5 bases). Trimming took 6 bases from V and 7 from J, leaving 19 bases between them. There are 15 residues in the CDR3. Per germline, CDR1 MNHEY and CDR2 SVGAGI. The CDR3 region has the DNA TGTGCCAGCAGCCCCCAAAGGGGAGGCAGCCAGCCCCAGCATTTT. This encodes CASSPQRGGSQPQHF.

The CDR3 DNA sequence: TGCAGTGCTAGTCCGTCAGAAGAGACCCAGTACTTC. Translation gives CSASPSEETQYF. The chain is built from TRBV20-1 and TRBJ2-5, with no clear D. The germline gives CDR1 DFQATT, CDR2 SNEGSKA (reference sequence). The CDR3 has 12 amino acids. Trimming pared 3 bases from V and 3 bases from J, leaving 8 bases between.

The chain combines TRBV14 with TRBJ2-7, with a possible D match to TRBD1 (5 bases). Germline V gives CDR1 SGHDN, CDR2 FVKESK. CDR3 length equals 11 residues. V was cut by 4 bases and J by 4 bases, with 5 bases left in between. The CDR3 DNA sequence: TGTGCCAGCAGCCCAGGGTACGAGCAGTACTTC. It translates to CASSPGYEQYF.